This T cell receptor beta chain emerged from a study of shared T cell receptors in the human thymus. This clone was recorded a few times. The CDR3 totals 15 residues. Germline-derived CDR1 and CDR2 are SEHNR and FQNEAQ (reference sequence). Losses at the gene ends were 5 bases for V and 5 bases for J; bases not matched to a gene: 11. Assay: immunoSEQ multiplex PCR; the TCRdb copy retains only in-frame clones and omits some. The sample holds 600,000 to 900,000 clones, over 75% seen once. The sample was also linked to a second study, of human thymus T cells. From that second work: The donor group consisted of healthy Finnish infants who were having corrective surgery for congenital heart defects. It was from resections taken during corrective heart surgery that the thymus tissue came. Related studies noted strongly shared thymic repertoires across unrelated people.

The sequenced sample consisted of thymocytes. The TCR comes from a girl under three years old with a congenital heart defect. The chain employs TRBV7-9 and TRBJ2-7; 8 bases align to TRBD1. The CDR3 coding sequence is TGTGCCAGCAGCGGAGGACAGGGTCAAGATGACGAGCAGTACTTC. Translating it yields CASSGGQGQDDEQYF.